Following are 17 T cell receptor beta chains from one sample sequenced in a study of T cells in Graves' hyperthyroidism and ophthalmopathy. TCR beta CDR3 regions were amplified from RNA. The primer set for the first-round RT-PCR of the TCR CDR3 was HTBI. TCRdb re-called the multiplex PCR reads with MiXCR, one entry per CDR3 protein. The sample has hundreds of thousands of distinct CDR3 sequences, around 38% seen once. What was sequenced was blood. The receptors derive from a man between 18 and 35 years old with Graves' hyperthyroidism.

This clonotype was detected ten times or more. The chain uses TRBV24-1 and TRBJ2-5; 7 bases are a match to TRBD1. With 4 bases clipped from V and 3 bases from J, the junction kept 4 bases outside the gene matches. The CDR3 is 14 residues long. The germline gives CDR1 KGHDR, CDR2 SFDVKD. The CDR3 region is CATSDGQVEETQYF. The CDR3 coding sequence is TGTGCCACCAGTGACGGACAGGTGGAAGAGACCCAGTACTTC.

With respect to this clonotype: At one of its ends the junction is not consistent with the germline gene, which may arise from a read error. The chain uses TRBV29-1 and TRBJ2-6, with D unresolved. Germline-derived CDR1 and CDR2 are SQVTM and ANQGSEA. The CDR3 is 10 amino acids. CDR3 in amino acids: CSVGWNTEAF. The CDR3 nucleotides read TGCAGCGTTGGGTGGAACACTGAAGCTTTC.

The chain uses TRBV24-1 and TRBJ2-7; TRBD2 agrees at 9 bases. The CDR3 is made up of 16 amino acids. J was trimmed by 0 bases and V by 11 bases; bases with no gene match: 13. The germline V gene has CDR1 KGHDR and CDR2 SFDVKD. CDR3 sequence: CASSLSSGASSYEQYF. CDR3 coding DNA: TGTGCCAGCAGCCTATCTAGCGGGGCAAGCTCCTACGAGCAGTACTTC.

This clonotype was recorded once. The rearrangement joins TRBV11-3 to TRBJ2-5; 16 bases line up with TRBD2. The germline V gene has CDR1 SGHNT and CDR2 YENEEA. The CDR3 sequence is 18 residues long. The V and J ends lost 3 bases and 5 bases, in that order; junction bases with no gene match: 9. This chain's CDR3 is CASSFAGTSGGAGETQYF. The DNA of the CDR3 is TGTGCCAGCAGCTTCGCCGGGACTAGCGGGGGGGCCGGGGAGACCCAGTACTTC.

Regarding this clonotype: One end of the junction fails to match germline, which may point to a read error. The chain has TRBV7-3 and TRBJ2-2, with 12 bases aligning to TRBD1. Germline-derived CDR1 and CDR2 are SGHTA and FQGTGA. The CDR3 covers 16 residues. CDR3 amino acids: CASSPPGTGGRGELFF. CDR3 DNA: TGCGCCAGCAGCCCCCCGGGGACAGGGGGCCGAGGGGAGCTGTTTTTT. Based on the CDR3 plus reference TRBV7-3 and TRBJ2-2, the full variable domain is GAGVSQTPSNKVTEKGKYVELRCDPISGHTALYWYRQSLGQGPEFLIYFQGTGAADDSGLPNDRFFAVRPEGSVSTLKIQRTERGDSAVYLCASSPPGTGGRGELFFGEGSRLTVL.

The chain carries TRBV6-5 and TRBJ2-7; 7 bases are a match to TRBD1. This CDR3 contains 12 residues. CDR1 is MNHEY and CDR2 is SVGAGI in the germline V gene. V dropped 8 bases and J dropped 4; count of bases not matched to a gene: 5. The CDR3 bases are TGTGCCAGCGGGACAGATTCGTACGAGCAGTACTTC. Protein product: CASGTDSYEQYF.

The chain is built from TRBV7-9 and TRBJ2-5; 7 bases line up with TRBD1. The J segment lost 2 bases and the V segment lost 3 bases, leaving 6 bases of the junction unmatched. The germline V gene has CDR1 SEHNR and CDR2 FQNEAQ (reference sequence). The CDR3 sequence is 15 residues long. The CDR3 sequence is CASSFPRQGQETQYF. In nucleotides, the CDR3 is TGTGCCAGCAGCTTCCCACGACAGGGACAAGAGACCCAGTACTTC.

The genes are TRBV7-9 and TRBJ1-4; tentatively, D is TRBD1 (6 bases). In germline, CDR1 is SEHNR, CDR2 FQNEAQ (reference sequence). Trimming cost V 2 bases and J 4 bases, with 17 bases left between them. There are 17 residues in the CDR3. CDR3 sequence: CASSLRAGGEDNEKLFF. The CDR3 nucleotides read TGTGCCAGCAGCTTACGGGCCGGGGGCGAGGATAATGAAAAACTGTTTTTT.

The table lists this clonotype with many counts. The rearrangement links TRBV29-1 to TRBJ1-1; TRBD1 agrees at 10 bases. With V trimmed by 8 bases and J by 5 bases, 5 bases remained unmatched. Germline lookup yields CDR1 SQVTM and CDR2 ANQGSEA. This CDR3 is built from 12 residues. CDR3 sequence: CSFRGQGTEAFF. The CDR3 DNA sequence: TGCAGCTTCCGGGGACAGGGGACTGAAGCTTTCTTT.

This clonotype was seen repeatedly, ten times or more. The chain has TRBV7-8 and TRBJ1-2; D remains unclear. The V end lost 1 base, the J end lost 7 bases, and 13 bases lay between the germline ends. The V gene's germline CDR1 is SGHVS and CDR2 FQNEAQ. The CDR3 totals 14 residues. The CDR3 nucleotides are TGTGCCAGCAGCTTAGGGACTGGGGTCTTTGGCTACACCTTC. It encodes CASSLGTGVFGYTF.

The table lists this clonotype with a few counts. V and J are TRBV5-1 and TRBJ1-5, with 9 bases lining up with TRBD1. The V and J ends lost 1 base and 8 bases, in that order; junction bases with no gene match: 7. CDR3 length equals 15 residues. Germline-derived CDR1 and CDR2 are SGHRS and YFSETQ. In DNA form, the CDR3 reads TGCGCCAGCAGCTTGACGGGACAGGGTGGTGAGCCCCAGCATTTT. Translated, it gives CASSLTGQGGEPQHF.

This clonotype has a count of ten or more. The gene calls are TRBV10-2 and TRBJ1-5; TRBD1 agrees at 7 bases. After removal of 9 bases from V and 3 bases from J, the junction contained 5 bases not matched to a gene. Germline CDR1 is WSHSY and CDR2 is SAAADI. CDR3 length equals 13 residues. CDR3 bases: TGCGCCAGTGGGACAGCCAACAATCAGCCCCAGCATTTT. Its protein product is CASGTANNQPQHF.

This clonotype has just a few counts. As DNA, the CDR3 is TGCGCCAGCAGCCAGGGGGACAGGGGAAACTATGGCTACACCTTC. It codes for CASSQGDRGNYGYTF. This chain joins TRBV4-1 and TRBJ1-2; 10 positions match TRBD1. V dropped 3 bases and J dropped 2; count of bases not matched to a gene: 3. This CDR3 spans 15 amino acids. CDR1 is MGHRA, CDR2 YSYEKL, per germline.

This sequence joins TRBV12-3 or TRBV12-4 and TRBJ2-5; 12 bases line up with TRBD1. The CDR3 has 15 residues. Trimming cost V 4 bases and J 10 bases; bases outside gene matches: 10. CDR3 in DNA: TGTGCCAGCAGTTCCCCGGGACAGGGGGCTCTCGGCCAGTACTTC. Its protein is CASSSPGQGALGQYF.

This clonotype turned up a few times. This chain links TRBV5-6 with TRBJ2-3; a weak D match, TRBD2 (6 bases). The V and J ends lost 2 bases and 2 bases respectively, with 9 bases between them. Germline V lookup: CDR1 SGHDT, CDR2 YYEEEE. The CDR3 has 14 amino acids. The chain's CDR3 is CASSFLADTDTQYF. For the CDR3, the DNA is TGTGCCAGCAGCTTCTTAGCGGACACAGATACGCAGTATTTT.

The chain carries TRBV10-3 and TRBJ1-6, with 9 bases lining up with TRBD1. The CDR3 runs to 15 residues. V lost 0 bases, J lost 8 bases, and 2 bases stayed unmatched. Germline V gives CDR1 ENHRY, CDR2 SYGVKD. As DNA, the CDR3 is TGTGCCATCAGTGAGTCGACAGGGGGGCATTCACCCCTCCACTTT. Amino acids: CAISESTGGHSPLHF.

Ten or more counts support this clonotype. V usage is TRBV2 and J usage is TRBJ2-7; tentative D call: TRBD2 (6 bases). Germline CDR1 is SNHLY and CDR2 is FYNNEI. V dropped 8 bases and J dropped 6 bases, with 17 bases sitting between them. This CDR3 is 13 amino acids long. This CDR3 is CASFQGLSGEQYF. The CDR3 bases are TGTGCCAGCTTCCAGGGACTCTCGGGCGAGCAGTACTTC.